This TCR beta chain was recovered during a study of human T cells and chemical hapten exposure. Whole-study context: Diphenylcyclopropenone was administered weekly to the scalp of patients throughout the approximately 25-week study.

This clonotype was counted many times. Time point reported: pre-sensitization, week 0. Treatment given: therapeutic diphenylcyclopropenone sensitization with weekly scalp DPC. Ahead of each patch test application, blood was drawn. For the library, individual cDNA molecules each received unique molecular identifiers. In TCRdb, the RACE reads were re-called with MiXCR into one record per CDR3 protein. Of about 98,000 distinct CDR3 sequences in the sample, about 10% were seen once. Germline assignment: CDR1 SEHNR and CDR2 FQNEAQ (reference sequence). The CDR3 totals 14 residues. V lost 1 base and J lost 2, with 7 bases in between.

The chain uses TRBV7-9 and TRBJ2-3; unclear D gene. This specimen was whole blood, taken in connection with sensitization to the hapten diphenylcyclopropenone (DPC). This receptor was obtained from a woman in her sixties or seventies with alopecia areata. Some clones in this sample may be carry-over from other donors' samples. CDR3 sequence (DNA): TGTGCCAGCAGCTTAGGGCTGAACACAGATACGCAGTATTTT. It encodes CASSLGLNTDTQYF. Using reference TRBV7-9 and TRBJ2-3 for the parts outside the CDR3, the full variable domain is DTGVSQNPRHKITKRGQNVTFRCDPISEHNRLYWYRQTLGQGPEFLTYFQNEAQLEKSRLLSDRFSAERPKGSFSTLEIQRTEQGDSAMYLCASSLGLNTDTQYFGPGTRLTVL.